This T cell receptor beta chain was captured by sequencing in a study of cytomegalovirus exposure and HLA in healthy donors. Primers for the PCR totalled 60 Vbeta and 13 Jbeta. Only in-frame clones appear in the TCRdb table, and some are missing; sequencing was by immunoSEQ multiplex PCR. The sample lists roughly 200,000 clones, roughly 87% occurring once. The CDR3 totals 12 residues. Germline V CDR1 and CDR2: MNHEY, SVGAGI. In the case of this clone: A read error may produce the germline difference seen at one junction end. Distinct nucleotide sequences in the sample also encode this CDR3.

Every donor was a healthy person donating bone marrow. The chain is built from TRBV6-5 and TRBJ1-6, with 8 bases that match TRBD1. The source is a woman aged 45 to 65 in good health and CMV-seronegative. The specimen sequenced was PBMCs. The CDR3 bases are TGTGCTAGCAGTAGGGACAGGACGTCCCTCCACTTT. Encoded protein: CASSRDRTSLHF.